One sample yielded the 3 T cell receptor beta chains listed below, sequenced in a study of identical twins. One entry per CDR3 protein, called by TCRdb with MiXCR from the 5' RACE reads. In the table there are 500,000 to 550,000 distinct CDR3 sequences, approximately 20% of which are singletons. The same data also went into a second study, on yellow fever vaccine responses in identical twins.

The sequenced material came from CD4+ T cells sorted from blood. The receptors were gathered from a woman younger than 35 in good health.

This clonotype turned up a few times. The gene calls are TRBV29-1 and TRBJ2-1; 7 nucleotides line up with TRBD2. CDR1 SQVTM and CDR2 ANQGSEA come from the germline V gene. V lost 6 bases and J lost 4; bases outside the gene matches: 15. The length of the CDR3 is 16 residues. For the CDR3, the DNA is TGCAGCGTGGACAAAGGGGACTACGGAAAATACAATGAGCAGTTCTTC. Its protein is CSVDKGDYGKYNEQFF.

This clonotype has a handful of counts. V is TRBV12-3 or TRBV12-4 and J is TRBJ2-5, with 9 bases identical to TRBD1. The CDR3 has 14 amino acids. V trimming: 6 bases; J trimming: 2 bases; junction bases outside the gene matches: 4. CDR3 amino acids: CASRPTGGQETQYF. CDR3 sequence (DNA): TGTGCCAGCAGACCGACAGGGGGTCAAGAGACCCAGTACTTC.

V usage is TRBV20-1 and J usage is TRBJ2-2, with 11 nucleotides matching TRBD2. This CDR3 has 18 residues. V lost 3 bases and J lost 1; bases outside the gene matches: 10. The V gene's germline CDR1 is DFQATT and CDR2 SNEGSKA (reference sequence). CDR3 loop: CSARAPGLAEGNTGELFF. CDR3 DNA sequence: TGCAGTGCTAGGGCTCCGGGACTAGCGGAGGGGAACACCGGGGAGCTGTTTTTT.